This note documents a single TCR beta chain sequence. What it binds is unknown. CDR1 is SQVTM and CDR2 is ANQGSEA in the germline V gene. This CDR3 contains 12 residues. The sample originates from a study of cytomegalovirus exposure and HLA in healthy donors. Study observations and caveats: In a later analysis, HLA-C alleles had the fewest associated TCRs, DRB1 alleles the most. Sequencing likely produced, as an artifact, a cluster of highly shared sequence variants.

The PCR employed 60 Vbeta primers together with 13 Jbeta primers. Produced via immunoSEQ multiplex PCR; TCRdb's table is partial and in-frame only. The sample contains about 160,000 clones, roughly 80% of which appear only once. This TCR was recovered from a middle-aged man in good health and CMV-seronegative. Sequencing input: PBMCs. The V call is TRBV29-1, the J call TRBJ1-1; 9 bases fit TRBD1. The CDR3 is CTGTGQNTEAFF. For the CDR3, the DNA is TGCACCGGGACAGGGCAAAACACTGAAGCTTTCTTT.